Below are 22 T cell receptor beta chains sequenced from a single sample in a study of T cell responses to AZD1222 COVID-19 vaccine. This table comes from immunoSEQ multiplex PCR, and its TCRdb copy is limited to in-frame clones, with some not included. The sample holds about 100,000 clones, approximately 87% seen once. Sequences were derived from peripheral blood, sampled on day 0 of AZD1222 vaccination. These receptors were collected from an adult in good health.

This chain connects TRBV3-1 (or the pseudogene TRBV3-2) to TRBJ2-2, with D perhaps given as TRBD1 or TRBD2 (5 bases each). The CDR3 spans 14 residues. Germline V gene sequence: CDR1 LGHDT, CDR2 YNNKEL (reference sequence). The V end lost 6 bases, the J end lost 2 bases, and 10 bases lay between the germline ends. CDR3 coding DNA: TGTGCCAGCAGATCCGGGACCAACACCGGGGAGCTGTTTTTT. This translates into CASRSGTNTGELFF.

A word on this clone: This sample also contains other DNA sequences that code for the same CDR3. The chain combines TRBV6-5 with TRBJ2-7, with unresolved D. Germline V CDR1 and CDR2: MNHEY, SVGAGI. CDR3 size: 11 residues. V shed 0 bases and J shed 7 bases, with 4 bases lying between them. The CDR3 region has the DNA TGTGCCAGCAGTTACTCGGGGGAGCAGTACTTC. Amino acid sequence: CASSYSGEQYF.

Only a few counts were recorded for this clone. The chain employs TRBV19 and TRBJ2-5; D may correspond to TRBD1 or TRBD2 (5 bases each). The CDR3 loop spans 14 amino acids. Trimming cost V 2 bases and J 4 bases, with 11 bases left between them. From germline, CDR1 is LNHDA and CDR2 SQIVND (reference sequence). For the CDR3, the DNA is TGTGCCAGTAGTATAAGAGGGGCGGGAGAGACCCAGTACTTC. This codes for CASSIRGAGETQYF.

The V call is TRBV7-2, the J call TRBJ2-7; D perhaps matches TRBD2 (6 bases). This CDR3 has 15 residues. Germline-derived CDR1 and CDR2 are SGHTA and FQGNSA. The ends were cut back, 5 bases at V and 2 bases at J, with 16 bases in the middle. The chain's CDR3 is CASSGRAGSTYEQYF. The DNA of the CDR3 is TGTGCCAGCAGCGGAAGGGCCGGGAGCACCTACGAGCAGTACTTC.

The gene calls are TRBV9 and TRBJ1-1; D remains ambiguous. V gave up 4 bases and J gave up 0 bases, with 16 bases separating them. The CDR3 is 16 amino acids. Germline CDR1 reads SGDLS; CDR2 reads YYNGEE. In DNA, the CDR3 is TGTGCCAGCAGCCCCCCGGACCTGTTCTTGAACACTGAAGCTTTCTTT. The encoded protein is CASSPPDLFLNTEAFF.

The rearrangement joins TRBV28 to TRBJ1-1; D remains ambiguous. Germline V lookup: CDR1 MDHEN, CDR2 SYDVKM. Trimming shortened V by 1 base and J by 4 bases, and 4 bases separated the two germline ends. CDR3 size: 12 residues. The CDR3 nucleotides read TGTGCCAGCAGTTTATCAGGCACTGAAGCTTTCTTT. This codes for CASSLSGTEAFF. The full variable domain, rest sourced from reference TRBV28 and TRBJ1-1, is DVKVTQSSRYLVKRTGEKVFLECVQDMDHENMFWYRQDPGLGLRLIYFSYDVKMKEKGDIPEGYSVSREKKERFSLILESASTNQTSMYLCASSLSGTEAFFGQGTRLTVV.

This chain uses TRBV5-6 with TRBJ1-4; no definite D call. V was trimmed by 4 bases and J by 8 bases, leaving 21 bases between them. The germline V gene encodes CDR1 SGHDT and CDR2 YYEEEE. The CDR3 sequence is 16 residues long. CDR3 amino acids: CASSADRARSGEKLFF. CDR3 DNA: TGTGCCAGCAGCGCGGACCGGGCCAGGTCGGGGGAAAAACTGTTTTTT.

This chain joins TRBV6-5 and TRBJ1-2; 8 nucleotides agree with TRBD1. The junction had 6 bases not matched to a gene; V was cut back by 10 bases and J by 8 bases. Germline-derived CDR1 and CDR2 are MNHEY and SVGAGI. The CDR3 length is 11 residues. This CDR3 is CAITGGGGYTF. CDR3 DNA: TGTGCCATCACAGGGGGAGGCGGCTACACCTTC.

The rearrangement joins TRBV27 to TRBJ1-6; a weak D match, TRBD1 (5 bases). Germline CDR1 reads MNHEY; CDR2 reads SMNVEV (reference sequence). The V and J ends lost 11 bases and 7 bases respectively, with 18 bases between them. The CDR3 length is 14 residues. The CDR3 protein is CAVGERRVNSPLHF. CDR3 nucleotide sequence: TGTGCCGTGGGGGAGAGGAGAGTAAATTCACCCCTCCACTTT.

The chain uses TRBV10-3 and TRBJ1-5; no clear D. The V end lost 4 bases, the J end lost 9 bases, and 16 bases lay between the germline ends. The CDR3 is 14 amino acids. CDR1 and CDR2 from the germline V gene are ENHRY and SYGVKD. CDR3 DNA: TGTGCCATCAGTGGGGGAGACCCCGGCGGGCCCCAGCATTTT. This translates into CAISGGDPGGPQHF.

V usage is TRBV18 and J usage is TRBJ2-2; 9 bases map to TRBD1. The J segment lost 1 base and the V segment lost 1 base, leaving 1 base of the junction unmatched. Germline V gene lookup returns CDR1 KGHSH and CDR2 LQKENI. The CDR3 has 16 amino acids. The CDR3 nucleotides read TGTGCCAGCTCACCACGGGGACAGGGGAACACCGGGGAGCTGTTTTTT. It codes for CASSPRGQGNTGELFF.

V gene TRBV19 combines with J gene TRBJ1-1; D is uncertain. The CDR3 runs to 14 residues. V gave up 3 bases and J gave up 1 base, with 9 bases separating them. CDR1 and CDR2 from the germline V gene are LNHDA and SQIVND (reference sequence). CDR3 sequence: CASSIGRTNTEAFF. The DNA of the CDR3 is TGTGCCAGTAGTATTGGCAGGACGAACACTGAAGCTTTCTTT.

The rearrangement uses TRBV6-5 and TRBJ1-1; D gene unclear. V lost 8 bases to trimming and J lost 0 bases, with 13 bases between them. The CDR3 contains 14 residues. Looked up from germline, CDR1 is MNHEY and CDR2 is SVGAGI. The CDR3 region is CASSGIRMNTEAFF. CDR3 nucleotide sequence: TGTGCCAGCTCCGGGATCCGGATGAACACTGAAGCTTTCTTT.

The chain has TRBV7-2 and TRBJ1-4; 9 bases map to TRBD1. Losses at the gene ends were 5 bases for V and 10 bases for J; bases not matched to a gene: 8. Per germline, CDR1 SGHTA and CDR2 FQGNSA. The CDR3 is 14 amino acids. CDR3 in amino acids: CASSPGQGIGKLFF. CDR3 nucleotides: TGTGCCAGCAGCCCGGGACAGGGCATAGGAAAACTGTTTTTT.

This clone was detected a few times. The chain uses TRBV6-5 and TRBJ2-7, with 8 bases identical to TRBD1. This CDR3 spans 13 amino acids. Germline CDR1 MNHEY, CDR2 SVGAGI. The trim removed 6 bases at V and 3 bases at J, leaving 4 bases unmatched. The CDR3 protein is CASRGTGRYEQYF. DNA of the CDR3: TGTGCCAGCAGGGGGACAGGTCGCTACGAGCAGTACTTC.

The CDR3 sequence is CASSPYGTEAFF. The CDR3 DNA is TGTGCCAGCTCACCATATGGCACTGAAGCTTTCTTT. V gene TRBV18 combines with J gene TRBJ1-1, with D unclear. V was trimmed by 2 bases and J by 4 bases, leaving 5 bases between them. This CDR3 has 12 amino acids. Germline V gene sequence: CDR1 KGHSH, CDR2 LQKENI.

DNA for the CDR3: TGCGCCAGCAGCTTGGAGGGGGACAGCTACGAGCAGTACTTC. Translation: CASSLEGDSYEQYF. V and J are TRBV5-1 and TRBJ2-7, with TRBD1 matching over 7 bases. Germline V gene sequence: CDR1 SGHRS, CDR2 YFSETQ. Losses at the gene ends were 0 bases for V and 3 bases for J; bases not matched to a gene: 3. The CDR3 loop spans 14 amino acids.

This sequence joins TRBV7-8 and TRBJ1-3; D unclear. The CDR3 consists of 16 residues. V was trimmed by 5 bases and J by 0 bases, leaving 14 bases between them. Germline V gene lookup returns CDR1 SGHVS and CDR2 FQNEAQ. The CDR3 region has the DNA TGTGCCAGCAGCACCAAACCGGTCGTCTCTGGAAACACCATATATTTT. It codes for CASSTKPVVSGNTIYF.

The chain joins TRBV5-1 to TRBJ2-1; D is ambiguous. Trimming pared 2 bases from V and 7 bases from J, leaving 16 bases between. This CDR3 is 15 amino acids long. Germline lookup yields CDR1 SGHRS and CDR2 YFSETQ. The CDR3 DNA reads TGCGCCAGCAGCTTTCAGACATTCCTACTTAATGAGCAGTTCTTC. Amino acid sequence: CASSFQTFLLNEQFF.

The J gene is TRBJ2-7, the V gene TRBV10-3; D tentatively reads TRBD1 or TRBD2 (5 bases each). This CDR3 region has 13 residues. Between the trimmed V and J ends, which lost 6 bases and 4 bases, there was a span of 13 bases. Germline CDR1 ENHRY, CDR2 SYGVKD. The chain's CDR3 is CAIRIGAGYEQYF. The CDR3 bases are TGTGCCATCAGGATCGGGGCGGGTTACGAGCAGTACTTC.

CDR3 region: CASSLSGSGEQYF. CDR3 bases: TGCGCCAGCAGCTTGTCAGGGTCCGGCGAGCAGTACTTC. The genes are TRBV5-1 and TRBJ2-7, with D tentatively TRBD1 (5 bases). CDR1 is SGHRS and CDR2 is YFSETQ in the germline V gene. The CDR3 sequence is 13 residues long. Trimming took off 1 base at V and 6 bases at J, with 11 bases between the two ends.

With regard to this clone: At the DNA level, this CDR3 is encoded by other sequences in the same sample as well. The chain joins TRBV2 to TRBJ1-5; D might be TRBD1 (5 bases). This CDR3 is built from 14 residues. Trimming cost V 4 bases and J 4 bases, with 11 bases left between them. The germline gives CDR1 SNHLY, CDR2 FYNNEI. CDR3 amino acids: CASSGQGSNQPQHF. The CDR3 nucleotides read TGTGCCAGCAGTGGCCAGGGATCAAATCAGCCCCAGCATTTT.